The present TCR beta chain was sequenced within a study of blood T cell repertoires in COVID-19. Produced via immunoSEQ multiplex PCR; TCRdb's table is partial and in-frame only. This sample has about 500,000 clones, with roughly 87% found just once. The sample taken for sequencing was peripheral blood. The clonotype comes from a man aged 18 to 29 with COVID-19, enrolled during active disease.

The CDR3 DNA follows: TGTGCCAGCAGTGAACGGGGTCGGGGATCGTCTGGAAACACCATATATTTT. It encodes CASSERGRGSSGNTIYF. V and J are TRBV6-1 and TRBJ1-3; D not certain. The CDR3 runs to 17 residues. CDR1 is MNHNS, CDR2 SASEGT, per germline. The V gene lost 2 bases and the J gene lost 1 base, with 15 bases spanning the gap.